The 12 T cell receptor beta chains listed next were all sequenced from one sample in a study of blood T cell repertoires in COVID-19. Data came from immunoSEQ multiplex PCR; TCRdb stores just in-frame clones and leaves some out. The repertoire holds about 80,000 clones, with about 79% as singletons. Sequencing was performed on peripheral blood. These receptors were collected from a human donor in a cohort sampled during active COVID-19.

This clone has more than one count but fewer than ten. CDR3 DNA: TGCGCCAGCAGCCAAGAAGCGGGACTTACCTACGAGCAGTACGTC. Translation gives CASSQEAGLTYEQYV. This chain uses TRBV4-3 with TRBJ2-7, with 7 bases aligning to TRBD2. The CDR3 is made up of 15 amino acids. Unmatched junction bases numbered 4, after V lost 0 bases and J lost 2 bases. CDR1 is LGHNA and CDR2 is YSLEER in the germline V gene.

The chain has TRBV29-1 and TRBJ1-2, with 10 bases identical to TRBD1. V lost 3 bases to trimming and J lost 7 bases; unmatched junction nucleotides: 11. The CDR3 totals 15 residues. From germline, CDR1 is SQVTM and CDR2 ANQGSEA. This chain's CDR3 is CSVDERVDRGPGYTF. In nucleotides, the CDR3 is TGCAGCGTTGATGAGAGGGTTGACAGGGGGCCTGGCTACACCTTC.

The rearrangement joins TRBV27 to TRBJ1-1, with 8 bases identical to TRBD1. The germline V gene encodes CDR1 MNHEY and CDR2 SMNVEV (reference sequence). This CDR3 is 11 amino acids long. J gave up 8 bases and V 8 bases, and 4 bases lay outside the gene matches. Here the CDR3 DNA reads TGTGCCAGCGGCAGGGGGCCCGAAGCTTTCTTT. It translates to CASGRGPEAFF.

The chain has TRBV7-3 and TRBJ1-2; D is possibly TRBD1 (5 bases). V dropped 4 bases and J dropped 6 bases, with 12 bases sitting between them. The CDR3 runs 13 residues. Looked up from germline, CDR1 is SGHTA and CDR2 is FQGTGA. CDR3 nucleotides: TGTGCCAGCAGCTCCAATTCCAGGGATGGCTACACCTTC. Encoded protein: CASSSNSRDGYTF.

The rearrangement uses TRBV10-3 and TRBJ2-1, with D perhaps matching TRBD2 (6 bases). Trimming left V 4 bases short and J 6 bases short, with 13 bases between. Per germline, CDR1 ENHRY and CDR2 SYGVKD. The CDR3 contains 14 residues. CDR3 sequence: CAISVRLDPNEQFF. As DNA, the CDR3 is TGTGCCATCAGTGTAAGACTAGACCCCAATGAGCAGTTCTTC.

The CDR3 here is CASSPRGGDNPEAFF. In nucleotides, the CDR3 is TGCGCCAGCAGCCCCCGTGGAGGGGATAATCCTGAAGCTTTCTTT. V and J are TRBV5-1 and TRBJ1-1; D is perhaps TRBD1 (5 bases). V lost 4 bases, J lost 6 bases, and 19 bases lay in between. The CDR3 is 15 residues long. In germline, CDR1 is SGHRS, CDR2 YFSETQ.

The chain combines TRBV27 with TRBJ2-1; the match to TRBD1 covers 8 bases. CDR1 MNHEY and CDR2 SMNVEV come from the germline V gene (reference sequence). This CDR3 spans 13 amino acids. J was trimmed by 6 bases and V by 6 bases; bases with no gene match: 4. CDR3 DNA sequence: TGTGCCAGCAGGGACAGGGTCGGCAATGAGCAGTTCTTC. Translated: CASRDRVGNEQFF.

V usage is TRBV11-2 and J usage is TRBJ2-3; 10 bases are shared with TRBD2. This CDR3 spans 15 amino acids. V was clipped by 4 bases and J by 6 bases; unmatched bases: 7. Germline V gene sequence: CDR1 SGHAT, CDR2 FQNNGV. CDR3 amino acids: CASSWLAGVRDTQYF. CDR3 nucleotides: TGTGCCAGCAGCTGGCTAGCGGGAGTAAGGGATACGCAGTATTTT.

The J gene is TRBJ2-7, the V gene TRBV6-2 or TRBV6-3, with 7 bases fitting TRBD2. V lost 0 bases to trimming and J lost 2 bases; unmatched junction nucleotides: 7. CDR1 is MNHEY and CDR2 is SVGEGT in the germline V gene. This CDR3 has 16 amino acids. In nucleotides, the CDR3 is TGTGCCAGCAGTTACTCTCCCAGCGGGAACCCCTACGAGCAGTACGTC. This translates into CASSYSPSGNPYEQYV.

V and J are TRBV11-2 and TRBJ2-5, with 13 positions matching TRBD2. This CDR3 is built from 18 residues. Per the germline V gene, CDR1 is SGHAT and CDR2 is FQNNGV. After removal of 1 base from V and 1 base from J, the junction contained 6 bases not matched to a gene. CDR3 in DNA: TGTGCCAGCAGCTTAGCTCTACTAGCGGGGGGGCCCCAAGAGACCCAGTACTTC. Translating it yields CASSLALLAGGPQETQYF.

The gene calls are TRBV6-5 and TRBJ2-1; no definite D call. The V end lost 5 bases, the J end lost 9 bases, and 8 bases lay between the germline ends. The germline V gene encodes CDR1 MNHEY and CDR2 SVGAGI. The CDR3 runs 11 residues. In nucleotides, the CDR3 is TGTGCCAGCAGTAGCAGGATTGAGCAGTTCTTC. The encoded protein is CASSSRIEQFF.

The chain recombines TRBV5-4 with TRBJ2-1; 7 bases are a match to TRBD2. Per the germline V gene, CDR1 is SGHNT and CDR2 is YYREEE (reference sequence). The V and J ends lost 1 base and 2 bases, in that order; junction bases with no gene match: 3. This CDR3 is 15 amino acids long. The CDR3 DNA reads TGTGCCAGCAGCTTGATCGGGGGGACCTACAATGAGCAGTTCTTC. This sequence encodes CASSLIGGTYNEQFF.